These 9 T cell receptor beta chains came from one sample sequenced in a study of OX40 agonist ivuxolimab in advanced cancers. Assay used: immunoSEQ multiplex PCR; TCRdb lists only in-frame clones, some missing. The sample includes under 90,000 clones, 75% to 90% of them seen just once. The material sequenced was CD4+ or CD8+ T cells sorted from blood, taken in a trial of the OX40 agonist ivuxolimab. The receptors here all came from an adult with an advanced solid tumor such as melanoma, head and neck, liver or kidney cancer.

This clone came up once. The genes are TRBV28 and TRBJ2-4, with D hard to call. Germline V gene lookup returns CDR1 MDHEN and CDR2 SYDVKM. V lost 2 bases and J lost 1, with 0 bases in between. The CDR3 totals 12 residues. Here the CDR3 DNA reads TGTGCCAGCAGTTTAGCCAAAAACATTCAGTACTTC. Its translation: CASSLAKNIQYF. The full variable domain, in which reference TRBV28 and TRBJ2-4 provide the parts outside the CDR3, is DVKVTQSSRYLVKRTGEKVFLECVQDMDHENMFWYRQDPGLGLRLIYFSYDVKMKEKGDIPEGYSVSREKKERFSLILESASTNQTSMYLCASSLAKNIQYFGAGTRLSVL.

This chain joins TRBV7-9 and TRBJ2-1, with D perhaps matching TRBD2 (6 bases). With 5 bases removed from V and 6 bases from J, the gap between germline ends came to 17 bases. From germline, CDR1 is SEHNR and CDR2 FQNEAQ (reference sequence). The CDR3 totals 15 residues. DNA of the CDR3: TGTGCCAGCAGCCCGAAGACTAGAGTCGGCAATGAGCAGTTCTTC. This sequence encodes CASSPKTRVGNEQFF.

The V and J genes are TRBV6-1 and TRBJ2-2; no reliable D call. The CDR3 consists of 14 residues. The ends were cut back, 2 bases at V and 6 bases at J, with 10 bases in the middle. In germline, CDR1 is MNHNS, CDR2 SASEGT. The CDR3 sequence: CASSERSDPGELFF. The CDR3 nucleotides are TGTGCCAGCAGTGAAAGGTCGGATCCCGGGGAGCTGTTTTTT.

This chain joins TRBV7-9 and TRBJ1-1; the match to TRBD1 covers 10 bases. V lost 5 bases, J lost 10 bases, and 4 bases stayed unmatched. The CDR3 contains 12 residues. CDR1 and CDR2 from the germline V gene are SEHNR and FQNEAQ (reference sequence). In nucleotides, the CDR3 is TGTGCCAGCAGCCCCCGGGACAGGGGAGCTTTCTTT. Translation: CASSPRDRGAFF. The full variable domain, completed using reference TRBV7-9 and TRBJ1-1, is DTGVSQNPRHKITKRGQNVTFRCDPISEHNRLYWYRQTLGQGPEFLTYFQNEAQLEKSRLLSDRFSAERPKGSFSTLEIQRTEQGDSAMYLCASSPRDRGAFFGQGTRLTVV.

The chain combines TRBV10-3 with TRBJ2-1; D is perhaps TRBD2 (5 bases). V lost 9 bases, J lost 10 bases, and 16 bases lay in between. The CDR3 spans 12 residues. Germline V gene sequence: CDR1 ENHRY, CDR2 SYGVKD. CDR3 loop: CAMGSRVGEQFF. CDR3 nucleotides: TGTGCCATGGGGTCGCGGGTTGGGGAGCAGTTCTTC.

The chain links TRBV28 to TRBJ1-2; D gene unclear. Trimming removed 5 bases from V and 4 bases from J, with 17 bases in between. The CDR3 is 15 residues long. Germline CDR1 is MDHEN and CDR2 is SYDVKM. The CDR3, as DNA: TGTGCCAGCAGTCCCACCTCCGCAGGTTCCTATGGCTACACCTTC. Encoded protein: CASSPTSAGSYGYTF.

The chain carries TRBV5-1 and TRBJ2-2; unclear D gene. This CDR3 comprises 18 residues. CDR1 and CDR2 (germline): SGHRS, YFSETQ. The V and J ends lost 0 bases and 2 bases respectively, with 17 bases between them. CDR3 DNA: TGCGCCAGCAGCTTGGCGTCTGGACCTCCCCTTAACACCGGGGAGCTGTTTTTT. Amino acid sequence: CASSLASGPPLNTGELFF.

DNA for the CDR3: TGTGCCAGCAGCCATAGTGCCCGAGGACTCCGAAGCTCCTACGAGCAGTACTTC. Protein product: CASSHSARGLRSSYEQYF. The chain carries TRBV4-2 and TRBJ2-7, with D possibly matching TRBD2 (5 bases). The CDR3 contains 18 residues. V lost 3 bases and J lost 0, with 21 bases in between. The germline V gene has CDR1 LGHNA and CDR2 YNFKEQ.

The chain joins TRBV7-9 to TRBJ2-7; 8 bases fit TRBD2. CDR1 is SEHNR and CDR2 is FQNEAQ in the germline V gene (reference sequence). V trimming: 0 bases; J trimming: 7 bases; junction bases outside the gene matches: 8. The CDR3 has 15 residues. The CDR3 bases are TGTGCCAGCAGCTTAGCAGGGACTAGGGGTTCTGAGCAGTACTTC. Translation gives CASSLAGTRGSEQYF.